The sequence of this TCR beta chain was determined in a study of blood T cells in healthy people across ages. Germline V gene lookup returns CDR1 SGHTA and CDR2 FQGNSA. This CDR3 region has 13 residues. Trimming removed 5 bases at V and 5 bases at J, with 12 bases between. The people who gave samples were healthy Caucasians from Russia, aged 6 to 90. Per-sample yields of isolated PBMCs were at least 6.5 million. There are a few counts of this clonotype. The antigen remains unidentified. A second roughly 7 to 12 cycle PCR used barcoded and J-beta primers. TCRdb independently ran MiXCR on the 5' RACE reads; one entry per CDR3 protein. The sample holds 1.4 million or so distinct CDR3 sequences; about 42% are singletons and the top ten take approximately 4%. Study-level findings and limits: Roughly linearly, TCR beta diversity per million T cells fell as age increased. Investigators viewed diversity estimates from one million T cells as underestimates, the study reported.

This chain connects TRBV7-2 to TRBJ1-2, with D possibly TRBD1 on 5 matching bases. The receptor was isolated from a young woman in good health. Sequencing was done on a sample of blood. This CDR3 is CASSRDSKYGYTF. The CDR3 nucleotides are TGTGCCAGCAGCAGAGACAGCAAGTATGGCTACACCTTC.